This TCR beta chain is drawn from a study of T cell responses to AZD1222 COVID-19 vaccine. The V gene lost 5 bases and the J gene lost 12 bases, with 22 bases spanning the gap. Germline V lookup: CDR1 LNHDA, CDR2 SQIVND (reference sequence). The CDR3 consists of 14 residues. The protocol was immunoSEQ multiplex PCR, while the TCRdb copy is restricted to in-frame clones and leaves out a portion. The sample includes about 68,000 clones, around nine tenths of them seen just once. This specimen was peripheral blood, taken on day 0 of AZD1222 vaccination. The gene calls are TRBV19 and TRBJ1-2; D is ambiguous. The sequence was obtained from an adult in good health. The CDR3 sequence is CASSEKGGIMGNTF. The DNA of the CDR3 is TGTGCCAGTAGTGAGAAAGGAGGGATTATGGGCAACACCTTC.